At least ten counts were recorded for the clone carrying this T cell receptor (beta chain). Its target is unknown. The CDR3 has 15 amino acids. The J segment lost 6 bases and the V segment lost 6 bases, leaving 10 bases of the junction unmatched. CDR1 LGHDT and CDR2 YNNKEL come from the germline V gene (reference sequence). The data are from a study of identical twins. Study findings and constraints: Cord blood's abundant beta clonotypes had fewer insertions, unlike memory repertoires. Invariant MAIT and iNKT cells may have partly biased zero-insertion analyses.

TCRdb itself ran the 5' RACE reads through MiXCR, one entry per CDR3 protein. The sample shows fewer than 250,000 distinct CDR3 sequences, approximately 7% of them seen only once. The sample also formed part of further work on yellow fever vaccine responses in identical twins. From that study: Twins reportedly appeared to share part of their vaccine T cell response while keeping part individual.

The receptor was derived from a woman aged 18-30 years in good health. The specimen sequenced was memory (CD45RO+) T cells sorted from blood. This rearrangement joins TRBV3-1 to TRBJ2-1, with 8 bases identical to TRBD2. CDR3 region: CASSPWGSGINEQFF. Written as DNA, the CDR3 is TGTGCCAGCAGTCCTTGGGGTAGCGGGATCAATGAGCAGTTCTTC.